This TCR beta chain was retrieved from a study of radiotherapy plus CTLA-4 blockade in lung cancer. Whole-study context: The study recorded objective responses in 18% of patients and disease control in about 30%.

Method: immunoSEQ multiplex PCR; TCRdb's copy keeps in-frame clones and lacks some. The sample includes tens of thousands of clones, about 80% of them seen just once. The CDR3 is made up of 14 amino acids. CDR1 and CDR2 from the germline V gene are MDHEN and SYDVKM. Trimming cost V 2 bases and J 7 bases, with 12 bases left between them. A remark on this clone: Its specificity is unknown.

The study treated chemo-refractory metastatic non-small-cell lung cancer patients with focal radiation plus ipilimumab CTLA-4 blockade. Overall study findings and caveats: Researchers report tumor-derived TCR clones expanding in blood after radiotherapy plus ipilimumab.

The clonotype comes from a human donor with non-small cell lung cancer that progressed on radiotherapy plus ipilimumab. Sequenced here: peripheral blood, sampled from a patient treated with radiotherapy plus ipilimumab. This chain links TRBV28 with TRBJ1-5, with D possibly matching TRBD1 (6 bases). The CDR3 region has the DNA TGTGCCAGCAGTTTAGGGGGGCCGAGGCAGCCCCAGCATTTT. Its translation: CASSLGGPRQPQHF.